This T cell receptor beta chain was recorded in a study of T cell clonality in common variable immunodeficiency. CVID and control samples used equivalent genomic DNA input. TCRdb keeps only in-frame clones here, not all; method: immunoSEQ multiplex PCR. This repertoire lists under 35,000 clones without singletons; about 4% sits in the top ten. Whole-study results and caveats: The cause of increased CVID clonality remains unclear without subpopulation sequencing. Compared with healthy controls, CVID subjects showed increased TCRbeta clonality, mostly in about a third. Reportedly, TCR beta sequences from common variable immunodeficiency showed fewer deletions and N-nucleotide insertions.

The V gene's germline CDR1 is SSHAT and CDR2 FNYEAQ (reference sequence). Trimming took 5 bases from V and 0 from J, leaving 11 bases between them. This CDR3 has 15 amino acids. This clone was seen more than once but under ten times. Its antigen is still unknown. Coverage ceases 3 residues before the CDR3 finishes, and the germline J gene fills in the end. The chain has TRBV7-7 and TRBJ2-1, with D unclear. Sequenced input: peripheral blood mononuclear cells. This sequence was found in a person aged 18-70 years in good health. The CDR3 sequence is CASSPDTSSYNEQFF. CDR3 DNA, as far as it was read: TGTGCCAGCAGCCCCGACACAAGCTCCTACAATGAG.